These 19 T cell receptor beta chains were all obtained from the same sample, sequenced in a study of blood T cell repertoires in COVID-19. TCRdb keeps only in-frame clones here, not all; method: immunoSEQ multiplex PCR. The sample shows 130,000 to 150,000 clones, about four fifths of them seen only once. Sequencing input: peripheral blood. All receptors come from a woman of 80 years or more in a cohort sampled during active or convalescent COVID-19.

This chain links TRBV7-2 with TRBJ2-3, with TRBD1 matching over 9 bases. This CDR3 comprises 15 residues. Germline CDR1 SGHTA, CDR2 FQGNSA. Trimming cost V 5 bases and J 1 base; bases outside gene matches: 4. The CDR3 here is CASSQGTGRTDTQYF. Written as DNA, the CDR3 is TGTGCCAGCAGCCAAGGGACAGGGCGCACAGATACGCAGTATTTT.

This rearrangement joins TRBV28 to TRBJ2-2; no firm D call. CDR3 size: 13 residues. Trimming took off 6 bases at V and 2 bases at J, with 7 bases between the two ends. Per germline, CDR1 MDHEN and CDR2 SYDVKM. The CDR3 coding sequence is TGTGCCAGCAGCCAGGATAACACCGGGGAGCTGTTTTTT. Translating it yields CASSQDNTGELFF.

The rearrangement uses TRBV6-5 and TRBJ2-1; no firm D call. This CDR3 has 15 amino acids. Looked up from germline, CDR1 is MNHEY and CDR2 is SVGAGI. Deletions cut 6 bases from V and 4 bases from J, with 16 bases between. The CDR3 nucleotides read TGTGCCAGCAGAGTTAACAGTGGCCCTTACAATGAGCAGTTCTTC. This sequence encodes CASRVNSGPYNEQFF.

The V and J genes are TRBV28 and TRBJ1-1; 10 nucleotides agree with TRBD1. The CDR3 is made up of 16 amino acids. Germline values: CDR1 MDHEN, CDR2 SYDVKM. The junction had 11 bases not matched to a gene; V was cut back by 5 bases and J by 5 bases. As DNA, the CDR3 is TGTGCCAGCAGTCCCTACTCTTGGGACAGGGGAACTGAAGCTTTCTTT. Amino acid sequence: CASSPYSWDRGTEAFF.

The gene calls are TRBV7-3 and TRBJ1-2, with D unclear. The V gene's germline CDR1 is SGHTA and CDR2 FQGTGA. The V and J ends lost 5 bases and 3 bases respectively, with 16 bases between them. This CDR3 region has 15 residues. The CDR3 bases are TGTGCCAGCAGCCTGAAGGCGGGGATCGACTATGGCTACACCTTC. Translation: CASSLKAGIDYGYTF.

This chain connects TRBV29-1 to TRBJ2-3; tentatively, D is TRBD2 (6 bases). CDR1 is SQVTM and CDR2 is ANQGSEA in the germline V gene. This CDR3 is 17 amino acids long. V gave up 7 bases and J gave up 1 base, with 24 bases separating them. The CDR3 spells CSARSAGTSLRTDTQYF. The CDR3 DNA reads as TGCAGCGCCCGATCCGCCGGGACTTCTCTCCGCACAGATACGCAGTATTTT.

This rearrangement joins TRBV3-1 (or the pseudogene TRBV3-2) to TRBJ2-7; possible D gene TRBD2, 7 bases. The CDR3 spans 16 residues. Germline-derived CDR1 and CDR2 are LGHDT and YNNKEL (reference sequence). Trimming removed 4 bases at V and 2 bases at J, with 18 bases between. The CDR3 loop is CASSLYNGGPPYEQYF. The CDR3 DNA reads TGTGCCAGCAGCCTTTACAACGGGGGGCCGCCCTACGAGCAGTACTTC.

The chain joins TRBV3-1 (or the pseudogene TRBV3-2) to TRBJ1-2; 9 bases match TRBD1. Germline V lookup: CDR1 LGHDT, CDR2 YNNKEL (reference sequence). Unmatched junction bases numbered 3, after V lost 3 bases and J lost 4 bases. CDR3 length: 14 residues. In DNA, the CDR3 is TGTGCCAGCAGCCACCTGACAGGGGGCTATGGCTACACCTTC. It translates to CASSHLTGGYGYTF.

V usage is TRBV30 and J usage is TRBJ2-1; a possible D gene is TRBD1 (6 bases). With 0 bases removed from V and 8 bases from J, the gap between germline ends came to 20 bases. The CDR3 length is 16 residues. Germline values: CDR1 GTSNPN, CDR2 SVGIG (reference sequence). In nucleotides, the CDR3 is TGTGCCTGGAGTGTTTCCCCCACAGGGATCTGGGATGAGCAGTTCTTC. It encodes CAWSVSPTGIWDEQFF.

The J gene is TRBJ2-3, the V gene TRBV10-3, with 9 bases matching TRBD2. V trimming: 7 bases; J trimming: 2 bases; junction bases outside the gene matches: 10. The V gene's germline CDR1 is ENHRY and CDR2 SYGVKD. CDR3 length equals 16 residues. CDR3 sequence: CAINQGRGGLTDTQYF. CDR3 DNA sequence: TGTGCCATCAACCAGGGGCGGGGGGGCCTCACAGATACGCAGTATTTT.

The chain combines TRBV18 with TRBJ1-1; TRBD1 matches 9 bases. The germline gives CDR1 KGHSH, CDR2 LQKENI. The CDR3 spans 15 residues. With 4 bases clipped from V and 0 bases from J, the junction kept 3 bases outside the gene matches. The CDR3 region has the DNA TGTGCCAGCTCACTCGGGACAGGGATGAACACTGAAGCTTTCTTT. Translating it yields CASSLGTGMNTEAFF.

The chain is built from TRBV4-2 and TRBJ1-6; 10 positions match TRBD1. Trimming at V came to 2 bases and at J to 11 bases, leaving 9 bases not matched to a gene. The CDR3 loop spans 16 amino acids. The germline V gene has CDR1 LGHNA and CDR2 YNFKEQ. This CDR3 is CASSQPLSGQGAPLHF. The CDR3 coding sequence is TGTGCCAGCAGCCAACCCCTATCCGGACAGGGGGCACCCCTCCACTTT.

This chain uses TRBV6-5 with TRBJ1-3, with TRBD1 matching 7 bases. V lost 5 bases and J lost 0; bases outside the gene matches: 4. In germline, CDR1 is MNHEY, CDR2 SVGAGI. The CDR3 runs to 15 residues. CDR3 DNA sequence: TGTGCCAGCAGTAATCAGGGGGGCTCTGGAAACACCATATATTTT. Translating gives CASSNQGGSGNTIYF.

The V and J genes are TRBV2 and TRBJ2-5, with unresolved D. The germline CDR1 and CDR2 sequences are SNHLY and FYNNEI. The ends were cut back, 1 base at V and 2 bases at J, with 8 bases in the middle. The CDR3 has 14 amino acids. In nucleotides, the CDR3 is TGTGCCAGCAGTGAAGGGCTCCGACAAGAGACCCAGTACTTC. It encodes CASSEGLRQETQYF.

The V gene is TRBV28, the J gene TRBJ1-2, with TRBD1 as a possible D gene (6 bases). Germline CDR1 reads MDHEN; CDR2 reads SYDVKM. The ends were cut back, 2 bases at V and 8 bases at J, with 9 bases in the middle. This CDR3 has 12 amino acids. CDR3 DNA: TGTGCCAGCAGTTTAGTTGGACAGGGCTACACCTTC. Translation gives CASSLVGQGYTF.

The chain employs TRBV18 and TRBJ2-5, with 7 positions matching TRBD2. Germline values: CDR1 KGHSH, CDR2 LQKENI. V lost 1 base, J lost 5 bases, and 4 bases stayed unmatched. The CDR3 runs to 14 residues. Here the CDR3 reads CASSPLTSQETQYF. The CDR3 DNA follows: TGTGCCAGCTCACCACTGACTAGCCAGGAGACCCAGTACTTC.

The rearrangement joins TRBV30 to TRBJ1-2, with TRBD1 identical over 10 bases. The CDR3 totals 14 residues. Trimming took 3 bases from V and 5 from J; bases not matched to a gene: 6. Looked up from germline, CDR1 is GTSNPN and CDR2 is SVGIG (reference sequence). The DNA of the CDR3 is TGTGCCTGGAGGTTTGGGACAGGGGTGTATGGCTACACCTTC. As protein: CAWRFGTGVYGYTF.

The V gene is TRBV7-9, the J gene TRBJ1-2, with D possibly being TRBD1 (6 bases). Between the trimmed V and J ends, which lost 6 bases and 6 bases, there was a span of 23 bases. The length of the CDR3 is 16 residues. Per the germline V gene, CDR1 is SEHNR and CDR2 is FQNEAQ (reference sequence). The CDR3 loop is CASSPEVAGARNGYTF. The DNA of the CDR3 is TGTGCCAGCAGTCCCGAAGTAGCGGGGGCGCGAAATGGCTACACCTTC.

The J gene is TRBJ2-3, the V gene TRBV19, with D maybe TRBD2 (7 bases). Trimming shortened V by 6 bases and J by 4 bases, and 20 bases separated the two germline ends. CDR3 size: 16 residues. Per germline, CDR1 LNHDA and CDR2 SQIVND (reference sequence). The CDR3 coding sequence is TGTGCCAGTAGCGCGAGGGGGGGGTTGCTTTCAGATACGCAGTATTTT. Translating gives CASSARGGLLSDTQYF.